This passage covers 24 T cell receptor beta chains from one sample sequenced in a study of T-cell reconstitution after alpha-beta-depleted transplantation in children. Unique molecular identifiers were incorporated when the TCRbeta library was constructed. From the PCR reads, TCRdb called clonotypes with MiXCR, one entry per CDR3 protein. The table lists about 610,000 distinct CDR3 sequences, roughly a tenth of them singletons. The input for sequencing was PBMCs from the stem cell graft donor, taken from the stem cell graft. These receptors originate from a human donor who donated a stem cell graft to a child with acute myeloid leukemia.

The chain recombines TRBV7-6 with TRBJ1-6; 8 bases are shared with TRBD1. The CDR3 contains 17 residues. Trimming took 4 bases from V and 1 from J; bases not matched to a gene: 6. CDR1 and CDR2 (germline): SGHVS, FNYEAQ. DNA of the CDR3: TGTGCCAGCAGCTCTTCCGACAGGGGATCCTATAATTCACCCCTCCACTTT. As protein: CASSSSDRGSYNSPLHF.

This clonotype was seen ten or more times. The V and J genes are TRBV5-1 and TRBJ2-6, with D unresolved. Trimming left V 1 base short and J 0 bases short, with 8 bases between. The CDR3 contains 16 residues. The germline gives CDR1 SGHRS, CDR2 YFSETQ. CDR3 protein: CASSLRLASGANVLTF. CDR3 DNA: TGCGCCAGCAGCTTGAGGCTCGCCTCTGGGGCCAACGTCCTGACTTTC.

Note on this clonotype: This may be a read error, as it is one base from a much larger clone. V usage is TRBV7-9 and J usage is TRBJ2-3; perhaps TRBD2 as D (5 bases). This CDR3 has 15 residues. CDR1 SEHNR and CDR2 FQNEAQ come from the germline V gene (reference sequence). CDR3: CASSAEGSSTDTQNF. CDR3 coding DNA: TGTGCCAGCAGCGCCGAGGGCAGCAGCACAGATACGCAGAATTTT. Full variable domain (outside the CDR3, taken from reference TRBV7-9 and TRBJ2-3): DTGVSQNPRHKITKRGQNVTFRCDPISEHNRLYWYRQTLGQGPEFLTYFQNEAQLEKSRLLSDRFSAERPKGSFSTLEIQRTEQGDSAMYLCASSAEGSSTDTQNFGPGTRLTVL.

This chain uses TRBV20-1 with TRBJ2-1; the match to TRBD2 covers 15 bases. Trimming took 5 bases from V and 4 from J; bases not matched to a gene: 6. Germline CDR1 is DFQATT and CDR2 is SNEGSKA (reference sequence). The CDR3 spans 16 residues. DNA for the CDR3: TGCAGTGCTGACGGGACTAGCGGGAGGCTTTACAATGAGCAGTTCTTC. Translating gives CSADGTSGRLYNEQFF.

This clonotype was detected a few times. J is TRBJ2-3 and V is TRBV4-3; D ambiguous. Germline V gene lookup returns CDR1 LGHNA and CDR2 YSLEER. Trimming pared 0 bases from V and 2 bases from J, leaving 12 bases between. This CDR3 has 16 amino acids. In DNA, the CDR3 is TGCGCCAGCAGCCAAGACGAGGCAATGTCCACAGATACGCAGTATTTT. Translated: CASSQDEAMSTDTQYF.

This clonotype was seen only a few times. The chain couples TRBV28 to TRBJ2-7; 9 bases agree with TRBD2. Germline CDR1 MDHEN, CDR2 SYDVKM. This CDR3 comprises 13 residues. V lost 4 bases and J lost 10; bases outside the gene matches: 8. CDR3 protein: CASSSYSGSVQYF. The CDR3 nucleotides are TGTGCCAGCAGTTCTTATAGCGGGAGTGTACAGTACTTC.

This clonotype was observed a few times. The V and J genes are TRBV15 and TRBJ2-5, with 9 bases fitting TRBD1. This CDR3 is 15 amino acids long. Losses at the gene ends were 0 bases for V and 5 bases for J; bases not matched to a gene: 4. Germline lookup yields CDR1 LNHNV and CDR2 YYDKDF (reference sequence). DNA of the CDR3: TGTGCCACCAGCAGAGATAGGGACAGGGAGGAGACCCAGTACTTC. Its translation is CATSRDRDREETQYF.

There are a few counts of this clonotype. This sequence joins TRBV6-2 or TRBV6-3 and TRBJ2-1, with 7 bases lining up with TRBD2. Unmatched junction bases numbered 10, after V lost 8 bases and J lost 6 bases. Germline CDR1 and CDR2: MNHEY and SVGEGT. The CDR3 length is 14 residues. In DNA form, the CDR3 reads TGTGCCAGCGAGACTAGCCGGGATTTCAATGAGCAGTTCTTC. Protein sequence: CASETSRDFNEQFF.

The chain employs TRBV29-1 and TRBJ1-5; D perhaps matches TRBD1 (5 bases). Germline-derived CDR1 and CDR2 are SQVTM and ANQGSEA. The CDR3 is 17 amino acids. The ends were cut back, 7 bases at V and 2 bases at J, with 24 bases in the middle. For the CDR3, the DNA is TGCAGCGGCGACCTCCGACAGCCCCGGCGTGGCAATCAGCCCCAGCATTTT. Translated, it gives CSGDLRQPRRGNQPQHF.

This clonotype was seen ten or more times. The chain joins TRBV7-2 to TRBJ2-7, with D uncertain. This CDR3 is 14 amino acids long. Trimming took 3 bases from V and 5 from J, leaving 14 bases between them. Germline V gene data show CDR1 as SGHTA and CDR2 as FQGNSA. This CDR3 reads CASSLFRLGNEQYF. The CDR3 DNA sequence: TGTGCCAGCAGCTTGTTCAGACTTGGGAACGAGCAGTACTTC.

The chain has TRBV4-2 and TRBJ2-3; D unclear. V was shortened by 1 base and J by 3 bases, with 8 bases between the two germline ends. Germline V gene data show CDR1 as LGHNA and CDR2 as YNFKEQ. The CDR3 is 14 residues long. CDR3 protein: CASSQAEETDTQYF. The CDR3 region has the DNA TGTGCCAGCAGCCAAGCAGAAGAAACAGATACGCAGTATTTT.

The chain joins TRBV7-9 to TRBJ2-1, with D uncertain. The germline CDR1 and CDR2 sequences are SEHNR and FQNEAQ (reference sequence). Trimming left V 8 bases short and J 9 bases short, with 11 bases between. The CDR3 covers 11 residues. The CDR3 protein is CASLGFGEQFF. The CDR3 DNA follows: TGTGCCAGCCTCGGGTTTGGTGAGCAGTTCTTC.

This clonotype was seen only a few times. The V gene is TRBV20-1, the J gene TRBJ2-7, with TRBD2 matching 8 bases. CDR1 is DFQATT and CDR2 is SNEGSKA in the germline V gene (reference sequence). This CDR3 is built from 14 residues. V lost 6 bases to trimming and J lost 6 bases; unmatched junction nucleotides: 13. The CDR3 sequence is CSARIRGLGSEQYF. The CDR3 nucleotides read TGCAGTGCCCGGATCCGGGGACTAGGCTCCGAGCAGTACTTC.

This clonotype turned up a few times. This chain uses TRBV20-1 with TRBJ2-1; the D is unclear. The CDR3 has 13 amino acids. With 7 bases removed from V and 9 bases from J, the gap between germline ends came to 19 bases. The V gene's germline CDR1 is DFQATT and CDR2 SNEGSKA (reference sequence). CDR3 sequence: CSVERRAPGEQFF. In DNA, the CDR3 is TGCAGTGTGGAAAGACGCGCCCCCGGTGAGCAGTTCTTC.

The chain is built from TRBV6-4 and TRBJ2-1, with 8 bases that match TRBD1. Germline CDR1 and CDR2: MRHNA and SNTAGT. The CDR3 runs to 15 residues. J gave up 2 bases and V 6 bases, and 6 bases lay outside the gene matches. The CDR3: CASSAAGGAYNEQFF. The CDR3 region has the DNA TGTGCCAGCAGCGCAGCAGGGGGCGCCTACAATGAGCAGTTCTTC.

This clonotype has a count of ten or more. The V and J genes are TRBV7-2 and TRBJ2-7; 8 bases align to TRBD1. The length of the CDR3 is 14 residues. Germline V gives CDR1 SGHTA, CDR2 FQGNSA. V dropped 5 bases and J dropped 2; count of bases not matched to a gene: 5. The CDR3: CASSPWTGPYEQYF. The CDR3 DNA sequence: TGTGCCAGCAGCCCGTGGACAGGGCCCTACGAGCAGTACTTC.

This clonotype was seen many times. The J gene is TRBJ2-3, the V gene TRBV10-3; either TRBD1 or TRBD2 may supply D (5 bases each). Germline CDR1 is ENHRY and CDR2 is SYGVKD. The CDR3 length is 13 residues. Trimming left V 2 bases short and J 4 bases short, with 7 bases between. CDR3 sequence (DNA): TGTGCCATCAGTGAGGGGACCCCAGATACGCAGTATTTT. Amino acids: CAISEGTPDTQYF.

This clonotype was found a few times. The chain's CDR3 is CSASRRSGGGELFF. The CDR3, as DNA: TGCAGTGCTAGTCGAAGGAGTGGGGGCGGGGAGCTGTTTTTT. The V call is TRBV20-1, the J call TRBJ2-2; D tentatively reads TRBD1 or TRBD2 (5 bases each). The CDR3 extends over 14 amino acids. CDR1 DFQATT and CDR2 SNEGSKA come from the germline V gene (reference sequence). Deletions cut 3 bases from V and 7 bases from J, with 15 bases between.

V gene TRBV12-3 or TRBV12-4 combines with J gene TRBJ2-3, with 14 bases identical to TRBD2. The CDR3 runs 16 residues. J lost 6 bases, V lost 3 bases, and 5 bases had no gene match. The CDR3: CASSFPGLAGDDTQYF. The DNA for the CDR3 is TGTGCCAGCAGTTTCCCGGGACTAGCGGGAGACGATACGCAGTATTTT.

The J gene is TRBJ2-7, the V gene TRBV7-9, with a tentative D call TRBD2 (5 bases). Between the trimmed V and J ends, which lost 5 bases and 0 bases, there was a span of 20 bases. Germline V CDR1 and CDR2: SEHNR, FQNEAQ (reference sequence). This CDR3 has 17 amino acids. The CDR3 region is CASSRGGRRTSSYEQYF. As DNA, the CDR3 is TGTGCCAGCAGCCGGGGTGGGAGACGAACAAGCTCCTACGAGCAGTACTTC.

In its sample, this clonotype was seen a few times. The chain couples TRBV27 to TRBJ2-7; 11 nucleotides align to TRBD2. From germline, CDR1 is MNHEY and CDR2 SMNVEV (reference sequence). CDR3 length: 15 residues. V lost 8 bases and J lost 6; bases outside the gene matches: 12. This chain's CDR3 is CASATTSGRTGEQYF. The CDR3 coding sequence is TGTGCCAGCGCTACAACTAGCGGGAGAACGGGCGAGCAGTACTTC.

This clonotype was found many times. This chain connects TRBV10-3 to TRBJ2-1; 14 bases map to TRBD2. Germline lookup yields CDR1 ENHRY and CDR2 SYGVKD. The CDR3 has 17 amino acids. V was clipped by 4 bases and J by 6 bases; unmatched bases: 8. The CDR3 sequence: CAISGAGGLAGVNEQFF. CDR3 bases: TGTGCCATCAGTGGGGCGGGGGGACTAGCGGGAGTCAATGAGCAGTTCTTC.

This clonotype was seen ten or more times. The genes are TRBV5-1 and TRBJ2-2; the match to TRBD1 covers 10 bases. This CDR3 has 15 residues. V was pared by 6 bases and J by 7 bases, with 9 bases of the junction left unmatched. CDR1 SGHRS and CDR2 YFSETQ come from the germline V gene. CDR3 loop: CASIFGTGDGGELFF. In DNA form, the CDR3 reads TGCGCCAGCATTTTCGGGACAGGGGACGGCGGGGAGCTGTTTTTT.

This clonotype was seen ten or more times. This sequence joins TRBV18 and TRBJ2-2; 8 nucleotides agree with TRBD2. Germline V gene data show CDR1 as KGHSH and CDR2 as LQKENI. Trimming at V came to 3 bases and at J to 5 bases, leaving 5 bases not matched to a gene. The CDR3 extends over 15 amino acids. Here the CDR3 reads CASSPKREWTGELFF. The CDR3 DNA sequence: TGTGCCAGCTCACCTAAGCGGGAGTGGACCGGGGAGCTGTTTTTT.